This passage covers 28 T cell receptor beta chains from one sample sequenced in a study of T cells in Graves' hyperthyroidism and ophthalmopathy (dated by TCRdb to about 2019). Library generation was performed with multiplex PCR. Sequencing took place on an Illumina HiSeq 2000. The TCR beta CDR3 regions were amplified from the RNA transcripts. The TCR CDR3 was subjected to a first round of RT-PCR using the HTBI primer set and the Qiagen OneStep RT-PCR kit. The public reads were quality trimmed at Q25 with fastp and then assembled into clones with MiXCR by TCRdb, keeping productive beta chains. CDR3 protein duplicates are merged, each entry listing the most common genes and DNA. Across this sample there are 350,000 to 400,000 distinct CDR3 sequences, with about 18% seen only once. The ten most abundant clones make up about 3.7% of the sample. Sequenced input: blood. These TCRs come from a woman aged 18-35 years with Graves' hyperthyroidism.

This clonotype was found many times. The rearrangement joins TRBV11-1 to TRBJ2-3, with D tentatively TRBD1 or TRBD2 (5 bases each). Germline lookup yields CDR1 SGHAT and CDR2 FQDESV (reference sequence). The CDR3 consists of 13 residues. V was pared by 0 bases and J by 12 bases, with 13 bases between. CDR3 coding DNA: TGTGCCAGCAGCTTAGCGGAGGAGGACACACAGTATTTT. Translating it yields CASSLAEEDTQYF.

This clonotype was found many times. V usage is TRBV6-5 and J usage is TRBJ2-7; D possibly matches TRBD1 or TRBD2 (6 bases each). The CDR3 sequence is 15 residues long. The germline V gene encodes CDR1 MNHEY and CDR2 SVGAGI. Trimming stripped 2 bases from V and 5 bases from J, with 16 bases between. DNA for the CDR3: TGTGCCAGCAGTTACCGAACAGGGAGGACCCACGAGCAGTACTTC. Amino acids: CASSYRTGRTHEQYF.

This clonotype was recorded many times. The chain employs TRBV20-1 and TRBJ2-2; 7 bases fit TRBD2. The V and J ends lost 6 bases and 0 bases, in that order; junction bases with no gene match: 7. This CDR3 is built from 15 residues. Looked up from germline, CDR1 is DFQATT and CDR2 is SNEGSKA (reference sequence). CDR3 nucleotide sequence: TGCAGTGCCAACCCCGGGGGGACGAACACCGGGGAGCTGTTTTTT. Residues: CSANPGGTNTGELFF.

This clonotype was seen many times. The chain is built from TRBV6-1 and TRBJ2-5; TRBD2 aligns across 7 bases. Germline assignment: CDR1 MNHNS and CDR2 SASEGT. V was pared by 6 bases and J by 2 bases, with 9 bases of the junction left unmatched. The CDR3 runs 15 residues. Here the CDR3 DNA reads TGTGCCAGCAGACTGGGGGGGTTTCGTCAAGAGACCCAGTACTTC. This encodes CASRLGGFRQETQYF.

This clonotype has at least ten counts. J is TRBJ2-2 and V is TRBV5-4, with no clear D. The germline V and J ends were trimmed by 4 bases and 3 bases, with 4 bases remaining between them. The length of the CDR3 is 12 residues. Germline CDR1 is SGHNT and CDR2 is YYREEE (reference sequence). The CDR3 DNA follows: TGTGCCAGCAGCATGGACACCGGGGAGCTGTTTTTT. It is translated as CASSMDTGELFF.

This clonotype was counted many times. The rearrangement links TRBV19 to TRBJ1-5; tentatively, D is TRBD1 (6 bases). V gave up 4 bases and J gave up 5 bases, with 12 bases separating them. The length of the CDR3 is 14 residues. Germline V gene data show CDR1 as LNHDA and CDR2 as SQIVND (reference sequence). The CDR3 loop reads CASSTTGKDQPQHF. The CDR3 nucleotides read TGTGCCAGTAGTACGACAGGAAAAGATCAGCCCCAGCATTTT.

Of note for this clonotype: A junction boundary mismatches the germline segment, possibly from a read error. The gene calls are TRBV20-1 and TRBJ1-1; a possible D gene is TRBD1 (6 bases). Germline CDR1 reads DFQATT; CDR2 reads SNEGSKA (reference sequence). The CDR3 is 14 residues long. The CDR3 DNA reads TGCAGTACTAGAGCCCAAGGGGGACCGACTGAAGCTTTCTTT. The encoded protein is CSTRAQGGPTEAFF.

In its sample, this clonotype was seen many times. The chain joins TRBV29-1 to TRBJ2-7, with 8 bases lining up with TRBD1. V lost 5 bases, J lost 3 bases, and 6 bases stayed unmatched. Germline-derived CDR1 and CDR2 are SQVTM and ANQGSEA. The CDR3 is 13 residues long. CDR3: CSVQPTGGYEQYF. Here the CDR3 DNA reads TGCAGCGTTCAGCCCACAGGGGGCTACGAGCAGTACTTC.

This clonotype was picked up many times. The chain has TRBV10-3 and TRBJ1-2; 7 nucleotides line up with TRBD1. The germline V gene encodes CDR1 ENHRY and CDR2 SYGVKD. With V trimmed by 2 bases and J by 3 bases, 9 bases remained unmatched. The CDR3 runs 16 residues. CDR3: CAISEPRLDRDYGYTF. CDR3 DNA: TGTGCCATCAGTGAGCCAAGATTAGACAGGGACTATGGCTACACCTTC.

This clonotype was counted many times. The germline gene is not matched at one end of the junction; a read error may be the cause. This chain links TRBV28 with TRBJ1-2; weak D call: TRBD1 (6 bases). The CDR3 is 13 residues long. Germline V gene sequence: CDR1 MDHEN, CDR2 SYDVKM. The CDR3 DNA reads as TGTGCCAGCAGTTTGATCGGGCAAGGGGGGATCAACTTC. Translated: CASSLIGQGGINF.

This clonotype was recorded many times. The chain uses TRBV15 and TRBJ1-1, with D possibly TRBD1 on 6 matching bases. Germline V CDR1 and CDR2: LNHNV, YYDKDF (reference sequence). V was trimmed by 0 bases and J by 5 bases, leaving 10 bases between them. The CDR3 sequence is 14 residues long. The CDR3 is CATSRDRGVTEAFF. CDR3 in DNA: TGTGCCACCAGCAGAGATAGGGGGGTAACTGAAGCTTTCTTT.

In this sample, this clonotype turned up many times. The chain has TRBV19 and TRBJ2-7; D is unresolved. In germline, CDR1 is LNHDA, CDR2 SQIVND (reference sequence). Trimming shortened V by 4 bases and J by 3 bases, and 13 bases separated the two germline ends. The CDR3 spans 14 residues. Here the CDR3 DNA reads TGTGCCAGTAGTACGCTCCCCCCTTACTACGAGCAGTACTTC. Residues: CASSTLPPYYEQYF.

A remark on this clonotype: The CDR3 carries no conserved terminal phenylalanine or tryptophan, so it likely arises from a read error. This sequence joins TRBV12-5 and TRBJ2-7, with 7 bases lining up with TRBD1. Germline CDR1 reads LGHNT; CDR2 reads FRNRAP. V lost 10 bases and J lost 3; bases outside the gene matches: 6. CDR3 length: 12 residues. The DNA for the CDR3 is TGTGCTACATCAAGGGGGCTCTACGAGCAGTACCTC. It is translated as CATSRGLYEQYL.

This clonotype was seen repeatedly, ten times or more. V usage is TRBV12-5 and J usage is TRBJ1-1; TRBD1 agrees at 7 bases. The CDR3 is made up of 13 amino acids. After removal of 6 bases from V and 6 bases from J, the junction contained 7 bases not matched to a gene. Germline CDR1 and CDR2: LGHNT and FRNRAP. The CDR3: CASGQTQGAEAFF. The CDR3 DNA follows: TGTGCTAGTGGCCAAACGCAGGGGGCTGAAGCTTTCTTT.

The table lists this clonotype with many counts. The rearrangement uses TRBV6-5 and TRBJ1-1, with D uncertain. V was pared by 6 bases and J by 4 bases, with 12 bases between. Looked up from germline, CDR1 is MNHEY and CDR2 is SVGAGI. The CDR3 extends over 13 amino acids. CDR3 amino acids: CASRTKSGTEAFF. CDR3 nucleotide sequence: TGTGCCAGCAGGACCAAGAGCGGCACTGAAGCTTTCTTT.

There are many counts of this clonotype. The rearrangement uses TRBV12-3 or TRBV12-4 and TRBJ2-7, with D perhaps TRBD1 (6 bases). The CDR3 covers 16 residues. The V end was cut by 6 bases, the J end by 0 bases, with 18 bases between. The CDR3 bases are TGTGCCAGCAGCCTGGGACACCGAATCAGCTCCTACGAGCAGTACTTC. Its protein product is CASSLGHRISSYEQYF.

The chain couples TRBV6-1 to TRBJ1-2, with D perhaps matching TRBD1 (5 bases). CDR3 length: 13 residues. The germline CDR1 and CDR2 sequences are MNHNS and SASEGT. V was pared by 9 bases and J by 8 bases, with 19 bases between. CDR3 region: CASCGGGRYGYTF. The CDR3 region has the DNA TGTGCCAGTTGTGGGGGGGGAAGGTACGGCTACACCTTC.

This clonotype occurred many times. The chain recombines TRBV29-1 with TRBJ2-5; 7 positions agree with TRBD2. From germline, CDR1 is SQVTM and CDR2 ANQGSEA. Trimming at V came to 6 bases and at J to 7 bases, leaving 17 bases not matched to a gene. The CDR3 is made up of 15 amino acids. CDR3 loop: CSVVGGPLTVGTQYF. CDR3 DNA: TGCAGCGTGGTGGGAGGGCCACTCACGGTGGGGACCCAGTACTTC.

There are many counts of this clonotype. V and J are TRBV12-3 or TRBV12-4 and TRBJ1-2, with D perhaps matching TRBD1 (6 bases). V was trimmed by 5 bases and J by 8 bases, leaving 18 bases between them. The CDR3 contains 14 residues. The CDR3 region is CASSTGMGGMGYTF. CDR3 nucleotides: TGTGCCAGCAGTACTGGTATGGGGGGCATGGGCTACACCTTC.

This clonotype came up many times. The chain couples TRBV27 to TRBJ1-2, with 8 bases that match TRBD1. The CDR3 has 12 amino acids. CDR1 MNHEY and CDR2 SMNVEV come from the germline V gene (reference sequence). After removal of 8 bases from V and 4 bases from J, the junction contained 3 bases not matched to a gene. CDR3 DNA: TGTGCCAGCCAGGACAGGGCCTATGGCTACACCTTC. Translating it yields CASQDRAYGYTF.

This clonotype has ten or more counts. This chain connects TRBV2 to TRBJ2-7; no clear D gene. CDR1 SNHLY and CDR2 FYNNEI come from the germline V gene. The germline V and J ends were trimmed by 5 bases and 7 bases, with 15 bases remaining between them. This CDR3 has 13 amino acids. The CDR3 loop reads CASSLLGRDEQYF. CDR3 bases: TGTGCCAGCAGTCTACTTGGGCGAGATGAGCAGTACTTC.

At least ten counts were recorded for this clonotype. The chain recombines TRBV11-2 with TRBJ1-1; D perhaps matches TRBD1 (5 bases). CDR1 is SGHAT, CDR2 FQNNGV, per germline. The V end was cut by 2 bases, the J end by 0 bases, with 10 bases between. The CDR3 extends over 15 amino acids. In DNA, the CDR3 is TGTGCCAGCAGCTTAATAAAGGGGTTGAACACTGAAGCTTTCTTT. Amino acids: CASSLIKGLNTEAFF.

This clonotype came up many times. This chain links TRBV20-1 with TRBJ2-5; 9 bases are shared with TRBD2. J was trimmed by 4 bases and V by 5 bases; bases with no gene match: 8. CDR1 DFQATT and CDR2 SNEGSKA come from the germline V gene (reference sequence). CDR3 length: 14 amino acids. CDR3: CSADGFSGGETQYF. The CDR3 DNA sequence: TGCAGTGCTGATGGGTTTAGCGGGGGAGAGACCCAGTACTTC.

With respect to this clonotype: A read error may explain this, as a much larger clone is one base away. CDR3 region: CASSPFLGGEGKYF. For the CDR3, the DNA is TGTGCCAGCAGCCCGTTTCTTGGAGGGGAGGGCAAGTACTTC. J is TRBJ2-4 and V is TRBV6-1; 7 nucleotides line up with TRBD2. Germline V gene lookup returns CDR1 MNHNS and CDR2 SASEGT. Trimming removed 6 bases from V and 14 bases from J; junction bases left unmatched: 16. CDR3 length equals 14 residues.

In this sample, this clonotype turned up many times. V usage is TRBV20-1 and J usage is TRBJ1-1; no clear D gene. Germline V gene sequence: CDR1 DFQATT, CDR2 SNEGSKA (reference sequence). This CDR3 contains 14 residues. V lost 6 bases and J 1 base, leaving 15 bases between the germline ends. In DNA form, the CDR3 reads TGCAGTGCCCTTGAAGGAGGACCGAACACTGAAGCTTTCTTT. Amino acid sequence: CSALEGGPNTEAFF.

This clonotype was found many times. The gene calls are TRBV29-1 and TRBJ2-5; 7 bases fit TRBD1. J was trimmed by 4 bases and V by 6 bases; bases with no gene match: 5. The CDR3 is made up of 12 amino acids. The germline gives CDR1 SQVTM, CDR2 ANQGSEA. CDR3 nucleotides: TGCAGCGTAGGCGACAGGGCAGAGACCCAGTACTTC. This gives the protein CSVGDRAETQYF.

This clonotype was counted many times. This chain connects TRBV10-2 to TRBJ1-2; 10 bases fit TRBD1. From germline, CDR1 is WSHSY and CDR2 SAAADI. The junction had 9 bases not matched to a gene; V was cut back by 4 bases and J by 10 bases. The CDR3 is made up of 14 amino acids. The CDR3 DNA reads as TGCGCCAGCAGTGCAGACAGGGGGCGCGGAGTCTACACCTTC. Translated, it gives CASSADRGRGVYTF.

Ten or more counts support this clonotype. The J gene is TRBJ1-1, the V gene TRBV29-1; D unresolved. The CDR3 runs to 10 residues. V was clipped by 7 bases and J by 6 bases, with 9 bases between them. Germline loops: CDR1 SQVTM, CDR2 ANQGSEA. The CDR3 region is CSATDAEAFF. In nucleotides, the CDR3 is TGCAGCGCGACCGACGCTGAAGCTTTCTTT.